A selection of T cell receptor beta chains follows, all from one sample in a study of blood T cell repertoires in COVID-19. Using immunoSEQ multiplex PCR, the repertoire was profiled, and TCRdb retains in-frame clones only, with some absent. This repertoire shows approximately 220,000 clones, over 70% found once; its top ten account for approximately 8%. The sequencing input was peripheral blood. These receptors were collected from a woman of 80 years or more with acute or convalescent COVID-19. Both conserved end residues are part of each CDR3. Fields, in order: CDR3 length, J gene, V gene, clone size, D gene, CDR3 protein, CDR3 DNA. D genes are given only for firm matches. Some rows have no size entry. The others give once, few or many, or a class for an expanded clone.

>13|TRBJ1-1|TRBV6-4|-|TRBD1
CASSATGGTEAFF
TGTGCCAGCAGTGCGACAGGGGGCACTGAAGCTTTCTTT
>16|TRBJ2-7|TRBV6-4|-|TRBD2
CASSDTSGRADYEQYF
TGTGCCAGCAGTGACACTAGCGGCAGGGCTGACTACGAGCAGTACTTC
>14|TRBJ2-7|TRBV24-1|once|-
CATSLRHSPYEQYF
TGTGCCACCAGTCTCAGACACAGCCCCTACGAGCAGTACTTC
>16|TRBJ1-1|TRBV28|-|-
CASSLLRGTGNTEAFF
TGTGCCAGCAGTTTACTCCGGGGGACCGGGAACACTGAAGCTTTCTTT
>16|TRBJ1-2|TRBV5-6|-|-
CASSFVSWRQNYGYTF
TGTGCCAGCAGCTTTGTGAGTTGGAGGCAGAACTATGGCTACACCTTC
>14|TRBJ1-1|TRBV18|-|-
CASSSTSRNTEAFF
TGTGCCAGCTCATCAACTTCAAGGAACACTGAAGCTTTCTTT
>16|TRBJ2-1|TRBV2|-|-
CASSEAQEDPTGEQFF
TGTGCCAGCAGTGAAGCCCAAGAGGATCCTACGGGTGAGCAGTTCTTC
>16|TRBJ2-3|TRBV3-1/TRBV3-2|-|TRBD2
CASRQVGTSGSDTQYF
TGTGCCAGCAGGCAAGTGGGGACTAGCGGGAGTGATACGCAGTATTTT
>17|TRBJ2-2|TRBV3-1/TRBV3-2|-|TRBD1
CASSRITGQGGSGELFF
TGTGCCAGCAGCCGCATCACCGGACAGGGGGGCTCCGGGGAGCTGTTTTTT
>14|TRBJ1-5|TRBV27|once|-
CASSREGGNQPQHF
TGTGCCAGCAGTCGCGAGGGGGGCAATCAGCCCCAGCATTTT
>14|TRBJ2-5|TRBV29-1|-|-
CSVYPAAGAETQYF
TGCAGCGTATACCCGGCTGCAGGGGCCGAGACCCAGTACTTC
>16|TRBJ1-2|TRBV4-2|-|-
CASSQDSSGLLYGYTF
TGTGCCAGCAGCCAAGATAGCTCGGGACTGCTCTATGGCTACACCTTC
>12|TRBJ1-5|TRBV29-1|-|-
CSVGRGGQPQHF
TGCAGCGTTGGAAGGGGCGGTCAGCCCCAGCATTTT
>17|TRBJ1-1|TRBV19|-|-
CASSWRGGMYLNTEAFF
TGTGCCAGTAGTTGGCGCGGGGGGATGTACCTGAACACTGAAGCTTTCTTT
>14|TRBJ1-2|TRBV14|-|-
CASSQAGAYYGYTF
TGTGCCAGCAGCCAAGCAGGGGCCTACTATGGCTACACCTTC
>13|TRBJ1-4|TRBV6-2/TRBV6-3|-|-
CASSYIRDGKLFF
TGTGCCAGCAGTTACATCCGGGATGGAAAACTGTTTTTT
>13|TRBJ1-1|TRBV19|-|TRBD1
CASRGTGRAEAFF
TGTGCCAGTAGAGGGACAGGGCGCGCTGAAGCTTTCTTT
>14|TRBJ2-2|TRBV11-1|-|-
CASSLLPRTGELFF
TGTGCCAGCAGCCTCCTGCCCCGGACCGGGGAGCTGTTTTTT
>14|TRBJ1-2|TRBV6-1|-|TRBD1
CASSENTGGVGYTF
TGTGCCAGCAGTGAGAATACAGGGGGCGTTGGCTACACCTTC
>16|TRBJ1-1|TRBV9|-|-
CASSVAPLGGDSEAFF
TGTGCCAGCAGCGTAGCTCCACTCGGGGGTGACTCTGAAGCTTTCTTT
>16|TRBJ2-4|TRBV27|-|TRBD2
CASSSWVGGDANIQYF
TGTGCCAGCAGTTCATGGGTGGGAGGGGATGCGAACATTCAGTACTTC
>19|TRBJ2-7|TRBV3-1/TRBV3-2|few|TRBD2
CASSQDVGLAGGISYEQYF
TGTGCCAGCAGCCAAGACGTGGGGCTAGCGGGGGGAATCTCCTACGAGCAGTACTTC
>13|TRBJ2-5|TRBV27|few|-
CASSLSRGETQYF
TGTGCCAGCAGTTTATCGCGGGGAGAGACCCAGTACTTC
>15|TRBJ1-5|TRBV6-5|-|TRBD1
CASSRQGSGVQPQHF
TGTGCCAGCAGTAGACAGGGGTCTGGGGTTCAGCCCCAGCATTTT
>12|TRBJ1-6|TRBV6-5|-|-
CASRDQGSPLHF
TGTGCCAGCAGGGATCAGGGGTCACCCCTCCACTTT
>17|TRBJ1-5|TRBV7-2|once|TRBD1
CASSTTIQGAGNQPQHF
TGTGCCAGCAGCACGACGATACAGGGGGCCGGGAATCAGCCCCAGCATTTT
>13|TRBJ1-5|TRBV3-1/TRBV3-2|-|-
CASSQDRNQPQHF
TGTGCCAGCAGCCAAGACAGGAATCAGCCCCAGCATTTT
>14|TRBJ1-1|TRBV5-1|-|-
CASSLDRGDTEAFF
TGCGCCAGCAGCTTGGATCGGGGGGACACTGAAGCTTTCTTT